One T cell receptor beta chain is described in this entry. No cognate antigen has been identified for it. Base qualities are not recorded, but no much larger clone differs from it by a single base. These data are taken from a study of cytomegalovirus exposure and HLA in healthy donors (dated 2017 in TCRdb). Regarding the complete study: In an earlier analysis of about 560 of the donors, about 260 Gb of sequence data and just under 120 million unique TCR beta sequences from 150 million to 200 million T cells were reported. About 300 gigabases of sequencing data and tens of millions of unique TCR sequences were included in an early release covering several hundred HLA-typed donors. Of the roughly 400 genotyped donors, 75% to 85% were placed in the genetic ancestry cluster associated with self-reported Caucasian donors. The study aimed to test whether cataloging public T cell receptors could reveal signatures of past pathogen exposure. The study used immunosequencing to profile the T cell repertoires of approximately 630 subjects and linked those repertoires to cytomegalovirus serostatus. Along with the roughly 700-subject first cohort, a separate validation cohort of about 110 different subjects was used. To predict cytomegalovirus infection status, the study combined high-throughput TCR immunosequencing, statistical association of individual TCRs with disease status, and machine learning. A later analysis re-analyzed previously published TCR beta repertoires from 666 donors and added high-resolution HLA genotyping to study TCR occurrence patterns. Rather than using new phenotypic data, the later analysis identified candidate immune exposures from TCR beta sequences and from how often those sequences occurred across donors. To decide whether each TCR beta V gene segment behaved as functional or pseudogenic, an earlier analysis of some 540 of the donors relied on high-throughput TCR beta sequencing. Alongside the repertoire data, information on donor age, sex, ethnicity and CMV serostatus was compiled. Genome-wide SNP genotypes for about 55% of the roughly 670 donors were used in a later genetic analysis, which treated that subset as a discovery cohort. Every discovery cohort repertoire had been produced on one sequencing platform. HLA typing included class I and class II loci at four-digit resolution. Typing coverage varied by locus: 629-630 donors for A, B, C, DRB1 and DQB1; some 520 for DQA1; more than 600 for DPA1; 450 to 480 for DPB1. Five DR-DQ haplotypes were treated as single units for association and clustering because of strong linkage in the cohort. On average, 235,054 unique TCR beta nucleotide sequences were sequenced per donor among more than 350 genotyped donors of the cohort, with around 19% of those sequences being non-productive.

The cohort consisted of 666 healthy bone marrow donors. All cohort members were sampled while nominally healthy, although unrecorded immune exposures were likely present. The donor was CMV seronegative and belonged to the group of 350 to 400 seronegative cohort members. Each donor provided a peripheral blood sample, and peripheral blood mononuclear cells were used for TCR beta sequencing. Genomic DNA extraction from the blood cell samples was performed with the Qiagen DNeasy Blood Extraction Kit. The paper's findings and limits, for the study overall: An association between a missense DCLRE1C variant and V-gene and J-gene trimming of TCR beta chains was found in a later genetic analysis and replicated in an independent cohort. Most TCR sequences were observed very rarely across donors, whereas some public TCRs were present in many individuals. In a later analysis, HLA-associated TCR beta chains showed more clonal expansion and lower generation probabilities than non-associated chains that were equally common. According to a later genetic analysis, donors in an Asian-associated ancestry cluster had fewer N-insertions in productive TCRs than the approximately 670-donor mean. The sequencing pipeline was judged likely to have produced a cluster of highly shared sequence variants as a technical artifact. A total of 150 to 200 TCR beta chains were listed by the study as associated with cytomegalovirus. Roughly uniform sequencing depth across donors was assumed in presence/absence analyses, although this assumption may not hold. A later analysis reported that several top co-occurrence clusters appeared linked to parvovirus B19, influenza, CMV and Epstein-Barr virus. The earlier analysis of 587 of the donors excluded 15 to 20 rarely observed V segments, including chromosome 9 orphons, because counts were too low. Linkage disequilibrium might explain the correlated functional status among segregating V segments, but an unknown experimental factor could not be excluded. In this cohort, only TCR beta chains were sequenced, and detectable features were limited by the absence of alpha or paired-chain data. In an earlier analysis of around 600 of the donors, most TCR beta V segments were observed in productive rearrangements about 87% or about 30% of the time, broadly matching IMGT annotations. A further reported finding was that TCR beta sequences accurately predicted the HLA-A and HLA-B alleles for most subjects in the first cohort. A later analysis associated 17,000 or so TCR beta sequences with specific HLA alleles at a false discovery rate of 0.05. In both the original and validation cohorts, the classifier was reported to diagnose cytomegalovirus status with high specificity and sensitivity. According to a later analysis, most CMV-associated TCR beta chains appeared to be HLA-restricted, and the HLA associations seemed to be driven largely by CMV exposure. A few of the identified cytomegalovirus-associated TCR beta chains were confirmed in vitro to be specific for cytomegalovirus antigens. It was suggested by the authors that the approach could potentially be generalized to other disease states and immunological phenotypes. A later analysis found that TCR association rates varied across HLA loci, with DRB1 alleles showing the most associated TCRs and HLA-C alleles the fewest. Because HLA typing was missing for some donors at each locus, association tests included only the typed subset. When HLA alleles, especially DR and DQ, strongly co-occurred, TCR associations were difficult to assign to individual alleles. For the cohort, immune exposure information was limited to CMV serostatus.

Library creation used the immunoSEQ multiplex PCR assay. A mixture of 60 forward primers for TCR Vbeta segments and 13 reverse primers for TCR Jbeta segments was used in the multiplex PCR. A multiplex PCR assay on genomic DNA amplified the CDR3 region of rearranged TCR beta genes. The amplified TCR beta libraries were sequenced on the Illumina HiSeq System as 87-base-pair reads. The authors' pipeline ran thus. A later analysis counted about 76 million unique TCR beta chains across the 650 to 800 repertoires, and roughly 9.9 million of these chains were shared by at least two donors. A nearest-neighbor algorithm error-corrected the raw reads and collapsed the reads into unique sequences, merging closely related sequences to remove PCR and sequencing errors. To assign V, D and J gene segments, CDR3 sequences were aligned to IMGT reference sequences. For a sequence to be retained, at least a six-nucleotide match to both a V gene segment and a J gene segment was required. A rearrangement counted as productive if the CDR3 had no stop codons and remained in frame with V and J, and every other rearrangement counted as non-productive. CDR3 was defined according to IMGT convention as the region running from the second conserved V-encoded cysteine to the conserved J-encoded phenylalanine. In an earlier analysis of just under 600 of the donors, sequences lacking an unambiguous match to a single V gene segment were excluded. An earlier analysis of a few hundred of the donors called V segments functional above 56.7% productive rearrangements and segregating when the between-donor standard deviation exceeded 5%. To diagnose cytomegalovirus status from the catalog of TCR beta chain sequences, a statistical classification framework was built. V and J gene assignment, in a later analysis, came from comparing TCR nucleotide sequences with IMGT/GENE-DB human TR gene sequences. The TCRdist pipeline was used in a later analysis to assign CDR3 sequences and most-parsimonious VDJ recombination scenarios. A later analysis defined each TCR beta chain by its CDR3 amino acid sequence plus V-gene family, and excluded reads lacking a unique V-gene family. In a later analysis, around 600 highly shared, low-generation-probability nucleotide sequences were removed to address suspected cross-contamination and a sequencing artifact. For each public chain, a later analysis derived a clonal expansion index from normalized ranks of inferred template counts within each repertoire. In a later analysis, generation probabilities were computed with a VDJ recombination model fitted to out-of-frame rearrangements, and the resulting probabilities were checked against IGoR. In a later analysis, TCR-TCR, TCR-HLA and TCR-CMV co-occurrence was scored with hypergeometric tests, and a repertoire-size bias correction was applied to TCR pairs. A later analysis estimated false discovery rates by permuting HLA or CMV assignments 20 times. In a later analysis, co-occurring TCRs were grouped using DBSCAN, and TCRdist sequence similarity was added for clustering within HLA-allele-positive subsets. Co-occurrence clustering excluded repertoires with fewer than 30,000 or more than 120,000 public chains, plus five with anomalous nucleotide sharing. Held by TCRdb, this immuneACCESS table contains in-frame sequences only and omits some clones. Under half of the omission traces to an unresolved V gene where checked; the cause of the rest is unknown. That table gives V, J and clone size, and the DNA gave D and trimming. The sample table contains about 140,000 clones; only one count was recorded for roughly a tenth of them. 1.5% to 2% of the sample rests with the top ten.

The sequencing sample was made of PBMCs. This sequence was found in a male donor in good health and CMV-seronegative.

The DNA sequence is as follows: TGCGCCAGCAGCCAAGTGTTGGGCGGGAGGGCCGGGGGTACGCAGTATTTT. This encodes CASSQVLGGRAGGTQYF. The sequence joins TRBV4-1 to TRBJ2-3; TRBD2 agrees with 9 junctional bases. The CDR3 starts with the cysteine, ends with the phenylalanine, and has 17 residues. Only the CDR3 DNA stays, 51 bases, in frame from base 1. Trimming removed 1 base from V and 8 bases from J; the gene matches leave 13 bases unexplained. CDR1 MGHRA and CDR2 YSYEKL were looked up in the germline V gene.